The 32 T cell receptor beta chains reported below all come from one sample, sequenced in a study of cytomegalovirus exposure and HLA in healthy donors. The PCR had 60 Vbeta and 13 Jbeta primers. Sequenced by immunoSEQ multiplex PCR; TCRdb stores in-frame clones only, minus some. The data contain around 170,000 clones, roughly 82% of them singletons. The sample consisted of PBMCs. Receptors originate from a woman between 50 and 59 years old in good health and CMV-seronegative.

This clone was recorded once. The rearrangement joins TRBV29-1 to TRBJ2-7, with 9 bases lining up with TRBD1. This CDR3 contains 14 residues. The trim removed 1 base at V and 0 bases at J, leaving 1 base unmatched. Germline assignment: CDR1 SQVTM and CDR2 ANQGSEA. For the CDR3, the DNA is TGCAGCGTTGAAGGACAGGGGGGCTCCTACGAGCAGTACTTC. The encoded protein is CSVEGQGGSYEQYF.

This chain uses TRBV6-1 with TRBJ1-2, with TRBD1 matching 10 bases. From germline, CDR1 is MNHNS and CDR2 SASEGT. CDR3 length: 12 amino acids. Trimming cost V 6 bases and J 6 bases; bases outside gene matches: 1. CDR3 DNA sequence: TGTGCCAGCAGAGGGACAGGGGATGGCTACACCTTC. This translates into CASRGTGDGYTF.

This clone turned up a few times. V usage is TRBV21-1 and J usage is TRBJ2-7; the listed D gene, TRBD2, was not tested against the DNA. TRBV21-1 is tagged as a pseudogene. The CDR3 length is 17 residues. The CDR3 loop is CASSPTGTRALSYEQYF. CDR3 nucleotides: TGTGCCAGCAGCCCGACAGGGACTAGAGCCCTTTCCTACGAGCAGTACTTC.

The rearrangement links TRBV7-2 to TRBJ1-5, with 7 bases identical to TRBD1. Unmatched junction bases numbered 13, after V lost 5 bases and J lost 9 bases. CDR3 length equals 15 residues. The germline V gene encodes CDR1 SGHTA and CDR2 FQGNSA. DNA for the CDR3: TGTGCCAGCAGCATTGAGACAGGGAAGGGGTGGCCCCAGCATTTT. This translates into CASSIETGKGWPQHF.

The V call is TRBV5-6, the J call TRBJ2-5; 13 bases align to TRBD2. The CDR3 has 15 amino acids. V lost 4 bases and J lost 2; bases outside the gene matches: 2. Germline V CDR1 and CDR2: SGHDT, YYEEEE. CDR3 region: CASSGTSGDQETQYF. The CDR3 nucleotides are TGTGCCAGCAGCGGGACTAGCGGGGATCAAGAGACCCAGTACTTC.

V usage is TRBV9 and J usage is TRBJ1-4, with 7 bases aligning to TRBD1. Per the germline V gene, CDR1 is SGDLS and CDR2 is YYNGEE. The J segment lost 4 bases and the V segment lost 0 bases, leaving 6 bases of the junction unmatched. The CDR3 loop spans 16 amino acids. The CDR3 DNA reads as TGTGCCAGCAGCGTAGCTCAGGGGGAGATTAATGAAAAACTGTTTTTT. It is translated as CASSVAQGEINEKLFF.

The chain recombines TRBV10-1 with TRBJ2-3; 7 positions match TRBD2. The CDR3 spans 15 residues. The trim removed 4 bases at V and 4 bases at J, leaving 8 bases unmatched. Germline assignment: CDR1 WNHNN and CDR2 SYGVQD (reference sequence). The DNA for the CDR3 is TGCGCCAGCAGTGCGGGAGGACTTTTATCAGATACGCAGTATTTT. Protein sequence: CASSAGGLLSDTQYF.

This chain uses TRBV7-2 with TRBJ2-2, with 7 bases that match TRBD2. CDR1 is SGHTA, CDR2 FQGNSA, per germline. V dropped 1 base and J dropped 5; count of bases not matched to a gene: 4. CDR3 size: 15 residues. The CDR3 region is CASSLVRGGTGELFF. CDR3 DNA sequence: TGTGCCAGCAGCTTAGTCCGGGGAGGGACCGGGGAGCTGTTTTTT.

The rearrangement uses TRBV5-6 and TRBJ2-1; D uncertain. The CDR3 consists of 13 residues. Trimming took off 4 bases at V and 0 bases at J, with 5 bases between the two ends. CDR1 is SGHDT, CDR2 YYEEEE, per germline. The CDR3 loop reads CASSLSSYNEQFF. For the CDR3, the DNA is TGTGCCAGCAGCCTATCCTCCTACAATGAGCAGTTCTTC.

V is TRBV2 and J is TRBJ2-3; D is perhaps TRBD1 (6 bases). The length of the CDR3 is 14 residues. Looked up from germline, CDR1 is SNHLY and CDR2 is FYNNEI. Trimming took 3 bases from V and 6 from J, leaving 13 bases between them. The CDR3 protein is CASSEDLQGDTQYF. The CDR3 DNA reads as TGTGCCAGCAGTGAGGACCTACAGGGTGATACGCAGTATTTT. The full variable domain, rest sourced from reference TRBV2 and TRBJ2-3, is EPEVTQTPSHQVTQMGQEVILRCVPISNHLYFYWYRQILGQKVEFLVSFYNNEISEKSEIFDDQFSVERPDGSNFTLKIRSTKLEDSAMYFCASSEDLQGDTQYFGPGTRLTVL.

The chain employs TRBV6-5 and TRBJ2-1; 10 nucleotides agree with TRBD2. This CDR3 has 15 amino acids. Germline assignment: CDR1 MNHEY and CDR2 SVGAGI. The V gene end was trimmed by 6 bases and the J gene end by 4 bases; junction bases not matched to a gene: 6. This CDR3 is CASSPTSGPYNEQFF. CDR3 in DNA: TGTGCCAGCAGCCCGACTAGCGGGCCTTACAATGAGCAGTTCTTC.

The rearrangement links TRBV5-6 to TRBJ1-2; TRBD1 might be the D (6 bases). The CDR3 has 16 residues. Germline V gives CDR1 SGHDT, CDR2 YYEEEE. V was cut by 5 bases and J by 3 bases, with 20 bases left in between. In nucleotides, the CDR3 is TGTGCCAGCAGGGGGGTAACGGGACAAGGGGACTATGGCTACACCTTC. This translates into CASRGVTGQGDYGYTF.

This clone was seen only once. The chain couples TRBV5-5 to TRBJ1-1, with D perhaps matching TRBD1 (5 bases). V was clipped by 4 bases and J by 7 bases, with 29 bases between them. From germline, CDR1 is SGHKS and CDR2 YYEKEE (reference sequence). The CDR3 covers 18 residues. The CDR3 nucleotides read TGTGCCAGCAGCCCACCCCGAACGAGACAGAAACCTACCCTTGAAGCTTTCTTT. Translated: CASSPPRTRQKPTLEAFF.

This chain connects TRBV5-1 to TRBJ1-2; D may be TRBD1 (6 bases). CDR3 size: 15 residues. The V gene lost 3 bases and the J gene lost 8 bases, with 20 bases spanning the gap. CDR1 and CDR2 from the germline V gene are SGHRS and YFSETQ. CDR3 nucleotides: TGCGCCAGCAGCTGGGGGACATCGGTGCCGTCAGGCTACACCTTC. Translating gives CASSWGTSVPSGYTF.

This chain connects TRBV27 to TRBJ1-4, with D hard to call. V lost 1 base and J 8 bases, leaving 11 bases between the germline ends. Germline CDR1 and CDR2: MNHEY and SMNVEV (reference sequence). This CDR3 is 14 amino acids long. CDR3 residues: CASSLFQAGEKLFF. The CDR3 coding sequence is TGTGCCAGCAGTTTATTCCAGGCTGGGGAAAAACTGTTTTTT.

This chain connects TRBV5-1 to TRBJ2-3, with D unresolved. V was trimmed by 0 bases and J by 4 bases, leaving 12 bases between them. CDR1 and CDR2 from the germline V gene are SGHRS and YFSETQ. The CDR3 is 15 amino acids. Written as DNA, the CDR3 is TGCGCCAGCAGCTTGGGGGTAGCTCGGGCAGATACGCAGTATTTT. This codes for CASSLGVARADTQYF. The full variable domain, rest sourced from reference TRBV5-1 and TRBJ2-3, is KAGVTQTPRYLIKTRGQQVTLSCSPISGHRSVSWYQQTPGQGLQFLFEYFSETQRNKGNFPGRFSGRQFSNSRSEMNVSTLELGDSALYLCASSLGVARADTQYFGPGTRLTVL.

The chain links TRBV19 to TRBJ1-5; D not certain. Trimming removed 5 bases at V and 1 base at J, with 3 bases between. This CDR3 is built from 12 residues. Germline CDR1 LNHDA, CDR2 SQIVND (reference sequence). CDR3 in amino acids: CASSRSNQPQHF. The CDR3 DNA reads TGTGCCAGTAGTCGGAGCAATCAGCCCCAGCATTTT.

V usage is TRBV29-1 and J usage is TRBJ1-1; no clear D gene. V was cut by 6 bases and J by 8 bases, with 19 bases left in between. CDR1 is SQVTM, CDR2 ANQGSEA, per germline. This CDR3 comprises 13 residues. The CDR3 sequence is CSVPPGRRPEAFF. As DNA, the CDR3 is TGCAGCGTACCACCAGGACGGAGGCCCGAAGCTTTCTTT.

The rearrangement joins TRBV28 to TRBJ1-3, with TRBD1 matching over 10 bases. This CDR3 has 19 amino acids. J gave up 0 bases and V 9 bases, and 17 bases lay outside the gene matches. The germline V gene encodes CDR1 MDHEN and CDR2 SYDVKM. For the CDR3, the DNA is TGTGCCAGAAGTCCTTGGACAGGGGGTTGGGACGACTCTGGAAACACCATATATTTT. It specifies CARSPWTGGWDDSGNTIYF. Full variable domain (remainder filled in from reference TRBV28 and TRBJ1-3): DVKVTQSSRYLVKRTGEKVFLECVQDMDHENMFWYRQDPGLGLRLIYFSYDVKMKEKGDIPEGYSVSREKKERFSLILESASTNQTSMYLCARSPWTGGWDDSGNTIYFGEGSWLTVV.

The rearrangement uses TRBV23-1 and TRBJ1-3; possible D gene TRBD1, 5 bases. TRBV23-1 is known as an ORF, though its function is uncertain. The CDR3 totals 16 residues. The ends were cut back, 1 base at V and 0 bases at J, with 10 bases in the middle. This CDR3 reads CASSQWGKSSGNTIYF. The CDR3, as DNA: TGCGCCAGCAGTCAATGGGGCAAGAGCTCTGGAAACACCATATATTTT.

For the CDR3, the DNA is TGTGCCAGCAGCAAATTCACTAGCGGTACCTACGAGCAGTACTTC. Translating gives CASSKFTSGTYEQYF. The chain has TRBV7-9 and TRBJ2-7, with 8 bases identical to TRBD2. Germline V gives CDR1 SEHNR, CDR2 FQNEAQ (reference sequence). The CDR3 sequence is 15 residues long. Trimming at V came to 5 bases and at J to 2 bases, leaving 8 bases not matched to a gene.

This chain connects TRBV7-3 to TRBJ1-5, with D hard to call. The ends were cut back, 2 bases at V and 7 bases at J, with 9 bases in the middle. This CDR3 region has 13 residues. The V gene's germline CDR1 is SGHTA and CDR2 FQGTGA. CDR3 DNA sequence: TGTGCCAGCAGCTTAGCGGGCGGCCAGCCCCAGCATTTT. This codes for CASSLAGGQPQHF.

This sequence joins TRBV28 and TRBJ2-7, with 7 bases matching TRBD1. Germline trimming cut 1 base from V and 2 bases from J; bases unmatched to any gene: 2. This CDR3 has 14 amino acids. The V gene's germline CDR1 is MDHEN and CDR2 SYDVKM. The CDR3 region is CASSLLGTAYEQYF. The CDR3 DNA reads as TGTGCCAGCAGTTTATTAGGGACAGCCTACGAGCAGTACTTC. Based on the CDR3 plus reference TRBV28 and TRBJ2-7, the full variable domain is DVKVTQSSRYLVKRTGEKVFLECVQDMDHENMFWYRQDPGLGLRLIYFSYDVKMKEKGDIPEGYSVSREKKERFSLILESASTNQTSMYLCASSLLGTAYEQYFGPGTRLTVT.

The chain employs TRBV30 and TRBJ1-4; maybe TRBD1 (6 bases). The CDR3 is made up of 15 amino acids. The V end lost 7 bases, the J end lost 6 bases, and 21 bases lay between the germline ends. Germline CDR1 is GTSNPN and CDR2 is SVGIG (reference sequence). This CDR3 is CASLLSTGIHEKLFF. CDR3 coding DNA: TGTGCCTCCCTCTTATCGACAGGCATACATGAAAAACTGTTTTTT. Filled out from reference TRBV30 and TRBJ1-4, the complete variable domain reads SQTIHQWPATLVQPVGSPLSLECTVEGTSNPNLYWYRQAAGRGLQLLFYSVGIGQISSEVPQNLSASRPQDRQFILSSKKLLLSDSGFYLCASLLSTGIHEKLFFGSGTQLSVL.

J is TRBJ1-1 and V is TRBV2; D remains unclear. Germline V CDR1 and CDR2: SNHLY, FYNNEI. V lost 3 bases, J lost 1 base, and 6 bases lay in between. The CDR3 runs to 13 residues. The CDR3 DNA is TGTGCCAGCAGTGAGCTAGCGAACACTGAAGCTTTCTTT. Its protein product is CASSELANTEAFF.

V gene TRBV9 combines with J gene TRBJ2-2; D remains ambiguous. V was shortened by 5 bases and J by 0 bases, with 14 bases between the two germline ends. Looked up from germline, CDR1 is SGDLS and CDR2 is YYNGEE. The CDR3 extends over 16 amino acids. The CDR3 DNA follows: TGTGCCAGCAGTGCACCAGGATTCACGAACACCGGGGAGCTGTTTTTT. Its protein product is CASSAPGFTNTGELFF.

The chain carries TRBV29-1 and TRBJ1-4; TRBD1 might be the D (5 bases). V lost 4 bases, J lost 5 bases, and 11 bases lay in between. Germline V lookup: CDR1 SQVTM, CDR2 ANQGSEA. The CDR3 sequence is 13 residues long. CDR3: CSVVTGPNEKLFF. CDR3 coding DNA: TGCAGCGTTGTTACAGGCCCGAATGAAAAACTGTTTTTT.

This chain connects TRBV4-2 to TRBJ2-4; D not resolved. This CDR3 contains 12 residues. The germline CDR1 and CDR2 sequences are LGHNA and YNFKEQ. Deletions cut 10 bases from V and 5 bases from J, with 12 bases between. Written as DNA, the CDR3 is TGTGCCACCCGAGCGCCCGAAAACATTCAGTACTTC. Translating it yields CATRAPENIQYF.

The J gene is TRBJ1-4, the V gene TRBV30; the match to TRBD1 covers 10 bases. V shed 2 bases, J shed 8 bases, and the junction held 8 bases outside the gene matches. This CDR3 has 15 amino acids. The V gene's germline CDR1 is GTSNPN and CDR2 SVGIG (reference sequence). CDR3 loop: CAWSPWDRGREKLFF. The CDR3 coding sequence is TGTGCCTGGAGTCCCTGGGACAGGGGACGGGAAAAACTGTTTTTT.

This rearrangement joins TRBV7-9 to TRBJ1-2, with unresolved D. CDR1 SEHNR and CDR2 FQNEAQ come from the germline V gene (reference sequence). The CDR3 is made up of 15 amino acids. V lost 1 base and J 4 bases, leaving 13 bases between the germline ends. The CDR3 region is CASSLGSPSVYGYTF. The CDR3 DNA reads as TGTGCCAGCAGCTTAGGATCCCCATCGGTCTATGGCTACACCTTC.

The gene calls are TRBV21-1 and TRBJ2-7; the table's TRBD2 call for D was not verified on the DNA. TRBV21-1 corresponds to a pseudogene. The CDR3 has 10 residues. CDR3 residues: CASRIPELNF. CDR3 DNA sequence: TGTGCCAGCAGAATCCCCGAGCTCAACTTC.

The chain recombines TRBV7-3 with TRBJ2-3, with D uncertain. There are 14 residues in the CDR3. Trimming removed 5 bases from V and 0 bases from J, with 9 bases in between. Germline V gives CDR1 SGHTA, CDR2 FQGTGA. The CDR3, as DNA: TGTGCCAGCAGCCCCGGTCCTAGCACAGATACGCAGTATTTT. Protein sequence: CASSPGPSTDTQYF.